This T cell receptor beta chain was observed in a study of regulatory T cells in long-lasting Graves disease. Study background: Patients with new Graves' disease had used antithyroid drugs below 3 months. Regarding the study as a whole: Possibly, too few samples lowered accuracy. Patients with persistent disease showed a bias toward TRBV28, TRBJ1-2 and TRBJ2-5.

Combining iRepertoire HTBI primers with Arm-PCR of CDR3 regions, the authors built TCR beta libraries. TCRdb redid the calling of the multiplex PCR reads with MiXCR, one entry per CDR3 protein. The sample holds under 800,000 distinct CDR3 sequences; roughly 16% are singletons and the top ten take around 19%. Described time point: newly diagnosed GD, antithyroid drugs for less than 3 months. Extracted RNA from PBMCs served as the source of the TCR library. The CDR3 contains 16 residues. V gave up 4 bases and J gave up 3 bases, with 16 bases separating them. Germline V CDR1 and CDR2: SGHRS, YFSETQ. This clonotype turned up a few times. Its antigen is still unknown. The same sample was also used in a study of T cells in Graves' hyperthyroidism and ophthalmopathy. That study reports: Researchers report that a 13 V-J model separated ophthalmopathy from stable hyperthyroidism.

This TCR came from a woman in her 30s with Graves disease. Source: peripheral blood mononuclear cells (PBMCs), taken at new diagnosis, from a patient treated with antithyroid drugs. The chain recombines TRBV5-1 with TRBJ1-4, with D possibly being TRBD1 (6 bases). The CDR3 DNA reads TGCGCCAGCAGCCCCGGGACATTTTACCCTAATGAAAAACTGTTTTTT. This codes for CASSPGTFYPNEKLFF. The entire variable domain, with the rest obtained from reference TRBV5-1 and TRBJ1-4, is as follows: KAGVTQTPRYLIKTRGQQVTLSCSPISGHRSVSWYQQTPGQGLQFLFEYFSETQRNKGNFPGRFSGRQFSNSRSEMNVSTLELGDSALYLCASSPGTFYPNEKLFFGSGTQLSVL.